The 14 T cell receptor beta chains reported below all come from one sample, sequenced in a study of patients and donors after allogeneic stem cell transplantation. TCRdb recomputed calls from the RT-PCR reads with MiXCR, one row per CDR3 protein. In the table there are some 230,000 distinct CDR3 sequences, 13% to 15% of which are singletons. The sequenced sample was blood, either unsorted or a sorted T cell fraction (not recorded which). The receptors were sampled from a human donor who was either an allogeneic HSCT recipient or a stem cell or donor lymphocyte infusion donor (not recorded which). It is not recorded whose cells these are; they may come from a transplant donor.

This clonotype was observed a handful of times. The chain carries TRBV20-1 and TRBJ1-4, with 9 bases that match TRBD1. The CDR3 has 13 amino acids. V shed 5 bases, J shed 4 bases, and the junction held 2 bases outside the gene matches. CDR1 is DFQATT and CDR2 is SNEGSKA in the germline V gene (reference sequence). The CDR3 sequence is CSAGGQGNEKLFF. The CDR3 DNA sequence: TGCAGTGCTGGGGGACAGGGTAATGAAAAACTGTTTTTT.

CDR3 nucleotide sequence: TGTGCCAGCAGGAGAACGACGGCTGGAAACACCATATATTTT. Protein: CASRRTTAGNTIYF. The rearrangement uses TRBV6-1 and TRBJ1-3; no definite D call. CDR1 is MNHNS, CDR2 SASEGT, per germline. The V and J ends lost 6 bases and 2 bases respectively, with 11 bases between them. This CDR3 contains 14 residues.

The chain recombines TRBV25-1 with TRBJ2-7; a possible D gene is TRBD1 (5 bases). The CDR3 extends over 14 amino acids. Germline V gene sequence: CDR1 MGHDK, CDR2 SYGVNS. Trimming removed 8 bases at V and 0 bases at J, with 14 bases between. DNA of the CDR3: TGTGCCAGCCATGGCGAGACAGCCTCCTACGAGCAGTACTTC. Its protein is CASHGETASYEQYF.

This clonotype has only a few counts. The chain recombines TRBV5-6 with TRBJ2-1, with 12 bases fitting TRBD2. The CDR3 loop spans 17 amino acids. Germline lookup yields CDR1 SGHDT and CDR2 YYEEEE. The junction had 12 bases not matched to a gene; V was cut back by 4 bases and J by 7 bases. CDR3 sequence reads: CASSPRPASGGGNEQFF. Written as DNA, the CDR3 is TGTGCCAGCAGCCCTCGGCCCGCTAGCGGGGGGGGTAATGAGCAGTTCTTC.

V usage is TRBV11-2 and J usage is TRBJ2-3; D may be TRBD1 or TRBD2 (5 bases each). V lost 1 base and J lost 3, with 14 bases in between. The CDR3 length is 16 residues. The germline V gene encodes CDR1 SGHAT and CDR2 FQNNGV. This chain's CDR3 is CASSLVGTMRTDTQYF. The CDR3 DNA follows: TGTGCCAGCAGCTTAGTTGGGACCATGAGGACAGATACGCAGTATTTT.

This chain connects TRBV29-1 to TRBJ2-2, with TRBD2 as a possible D gene (6 bases). Germline loops: CDR1 SQVTM, CDR2 ANQGSEA. Trimming removed 4 bases at V and 5 bases at J, with 11 bases between. The CDR3 consists of 13 residues. The CDR3 sequence is CSVAVSGTGELFF. The CDR3 nucleotides are TGCAGCGTTGCGGTTAGCGGAACCGGGGAGCTGTTTTTT.

This clonotype was counted a few times. The chain joins TRBV15 to TRBJ2-3; no clear D gene. Looked up from germline, CDR1 is LNHNV and CDR2 is YYDKDF (reference sequence). CDR3 length equals 17 residues. V lost 0 bases, J lost 2 bases, and 15 bases lay in between. The CDR3 bases are TGTGCCACCAGCAGAGATTTCATCTCCGTACTCACAGATACGCAGTATTTT. Amino acids: CATSRDFISVLTDTQYF.

Ten or more counts support this clonotype. V gene TRBV7-2 combines with J gene TRBJ2-1, with TRBD1 matching 10 bases. The CDR3 consists of 15 residues. Germline values: CDR1 SGHTA, CDR2 FQGNSA. The J segment lost 9 bases and the V segment lost 5 bases, leaving 10 bases of the junction unmatched. CDR3 sequence (DNA): TGTGCCAGCAGCCAGGGACAGGGGCGGATAGGTGAGCAGTTCTTC. This codes for CASSQGQGRIGEQFF.

V gene TRBV5-4 combines with J gene TRBJ1-3; D is perhaps TRBD1 (5 bases). Germline CDR1 and CDR2: SGHNT and YYREEE (reference sequence). There are 14 residues in the CDR3. Trimming removed 5 bases from V and 0 bases from J, with 9 bases in between. CDR3 sequence: CASREDISGNTIYF. CDR3 bases: TGTGCCAGCAGAGAGGACATCTCTGGAAACACCATATATTTT. The variable domain in full, with the rest retrieved from reference TRBV5-4 and TRBJ1-3, is ETGVTQSPTHLIKTRGQQVTLRCSSQSGHNTVSWYQQALGQGPQFIFQYYREEENGRGNFPPRFSGLQFPNYSSELNVNALELDDSALYLCASREDISGNTIYFGEGSWLTVV.

Many counts were recorded for this clonotype. The chain links TRBV7-9 to TRBJ2-5; D uncertain. CDR3 length equals 12 residues. Looked up from germline, CDR1 is SEHNR and CDR2 is FQNEAQ (reference sequence). V was pared by 6 bases and J by 8 bases, with 13 bases between. CDR3 region: CASSQTPVTQYF. As DNA, the CDR3 is TGTGCCAGCAGTCAAACCCCCGTCACCCAGTACTTC.

The V and J genes are TRBV19 and TRBJ2-1; TRBD1 matches 7 bases. J was trimmed by 0 bases and V by 2 bases; bases with no gene match: 4. The CDR3 is made up of 16 amino acids. Germline V gene data show CDR1 as LNHDA and CDR2 as SQIVND (reference sequence). The CDR3 sequence is CASSIKKGASYNEQFF. CDR3 nucleotides: TGTGCCAGTAGTATAAAAAAGGGGGCCTCCTACAATGAGCAGTTCTTC.

This clonotype has a count of ten or more. J is TRBJ1-1 and V is TRBV7-9; tentative D call: TRBD1 (6 bases). Germline V lookup: CDR1 SEHNR, CDR2 FQNEAQ (reference sequence). V lost 2 bases and J 7 bases, leaving 14 bases between the germline ends. There are 14 residues in the CDR3. The chain's CDR3 is CASSLQGSRGEAFF. The DNA of the CDR3 is TGTGCCAGCAGCTTACAGGGGAGTAGGGGTGAAGCTTTCTTT.

There are many counts of this clonotype. V is TRBV6-1 and J is TRBJ2-7; D possibly uses TRBD1 or TRBD2 (5 bases each). V was pared by 6 bases and J by 7 bases, with 19 bases between. The CDR3 is 14 amino acids. Germline V gene lookup returns CDR1 MNHNS and CDR2 SASEGT. CDR3 amino acids: CASRLDSAPGEQYF. As DNA, the CDR3 is TGTGCCAGCAGACTAGACAGTGCCCCCGGGGAGCAGTACTTC.

With regard to this clonotype: The junction does not match germline at one end; this may be a read error. This rearrangement joins TRBV5-1 to TRBJ2-7; TRBD1 matches 9 bases. Germline V CDR1 and CDR2: SGHRS, YFSETQ. CDR3 length equals 15 residues. This CDR3 is CASSASSGTGSEEYF. The DNA of the CDR3 is TGCGCCAGCAGCGCCTCCTCCGGGACAGGGTCCGAGGAGTACTTC.